This T cell receptor beta chain appears in the sequencing data of a study of T cell changes during pregnancy in multiple sclerosis. Trimming cost V 3 bases and J 13 bases, with 15 bases left between them. The CDR3 extends over 11 amino acids. Germline V gene data show CDR1 as GTSNPN and CDR2 as SVGIG (reference sequence). In this sample, this clone turned up a few times. Generated by immunoSEQ multiplex PCR, the TCRdb table keeps only in-frame clones and is missing some. The sample lists some 66,000 clones; roughly nine tenths were seen once. The chain uses TRBV30 and TRBJ1-1, with TRBD1 as a possible D gene (5 bases). The sequencing used CD8+ T cells from peripheral blood mononuclear cells, collected before pregnancy. The TCR comes from a female donor with multiple sclerosis, enrolled in a pregnancy study. In DNA, the CDR3 is TGTGCCTGGAGCGATATGCAGGGTGATTTCTTT. Its translation is CAWSDMQGDFF.